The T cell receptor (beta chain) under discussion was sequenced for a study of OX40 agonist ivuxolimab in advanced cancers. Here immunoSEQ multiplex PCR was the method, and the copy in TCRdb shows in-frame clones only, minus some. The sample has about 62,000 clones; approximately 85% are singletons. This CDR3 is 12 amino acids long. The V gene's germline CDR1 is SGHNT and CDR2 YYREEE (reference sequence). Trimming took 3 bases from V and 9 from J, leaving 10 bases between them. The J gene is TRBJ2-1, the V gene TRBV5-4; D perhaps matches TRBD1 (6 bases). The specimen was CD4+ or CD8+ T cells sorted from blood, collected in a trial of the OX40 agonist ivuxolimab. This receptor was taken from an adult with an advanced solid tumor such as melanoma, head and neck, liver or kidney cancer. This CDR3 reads CASSWKGGEQFF. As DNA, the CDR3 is TGTGCCAGCAGCTGGAAAGGGGGTGAGCAGTTCTTC.